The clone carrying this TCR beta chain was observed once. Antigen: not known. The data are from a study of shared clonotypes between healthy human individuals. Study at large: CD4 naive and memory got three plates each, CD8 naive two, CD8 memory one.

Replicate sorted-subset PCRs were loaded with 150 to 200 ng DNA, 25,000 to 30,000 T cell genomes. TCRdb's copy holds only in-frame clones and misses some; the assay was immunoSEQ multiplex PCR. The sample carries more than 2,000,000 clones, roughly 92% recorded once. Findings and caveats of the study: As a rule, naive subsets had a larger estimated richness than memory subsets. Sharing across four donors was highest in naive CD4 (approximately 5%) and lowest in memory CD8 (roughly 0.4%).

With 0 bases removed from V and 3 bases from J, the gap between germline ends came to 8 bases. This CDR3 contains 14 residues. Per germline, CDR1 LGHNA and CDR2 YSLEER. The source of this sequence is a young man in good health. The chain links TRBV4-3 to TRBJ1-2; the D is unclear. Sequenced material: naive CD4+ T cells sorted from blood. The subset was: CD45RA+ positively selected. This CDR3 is CASSQDWTDYGYTF. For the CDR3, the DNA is TGCGCCAGCAGCCAAGACTGGACGGACTATGGCTACACCTTC.